These 18 T cell receptor beta chains share one sample of origin, sequenced in a study of blood T cell repertoires in COVID-19. Sequencing used immunoSEQ multiplex PCR; TCRdb keeps in-frame clones, though not all of them. The sample consists of fewer than 15,000 clones, about 83% of them appearing once. Sequenced: peripheral blood. Receptors were obtained from a middle-aged man with active COVID-19.

The rearrangement joins TRBV11-2 to TRBJ2-7; weak D call: TRBD2 (5 bases). The ends were cut back, 5 bases at V and 0 bases at J, with 14 bases in the middle. The CDR3 spans 15 residues. Germline V CDR1 and CDR2: SGHAT, FQNNGV. The CDR3 coding sequence is TGTGCCAGCAGCAAGTCCGAGGGCGGCTCCTACGAGCAGTACTTC. This translates into CASSKSEGGSYEQYF.

The chain is built from TRBV4-1 and TRBJ2-7, with D possibly TRBD2 on 6 matching bases. CDR3 length: 14 residues. V was pared by 4 bases and J by 0 bases, with 10 bases between. Per germline, CDR1 MGHRA and CDR2 YSYEKL. Written as DNA, the CDR3 is TGCGCCAGCAGCCCCCTAGCGCCCTCCTACGAGCAGTACTTC. This translates into CASSPLAPSYEQYF.

This CDR3 reads CASSQGRGQGWLEETQYF. The CDR3 DNA follows: TGTGCCAGCAGCCAAGGGCGGGGACAGGGTTGGCTCGAGGAGACCCAGTACTTC. The chain uses TRBV3-1 (or the pseudogene TRBV3-2) and TRBJ2-5; 9 bases align to TRBD1. Germline V CDR1 and CDR2: LGHDT, YNNKEL (reference sequence). Germline trimming cut 1 base from V and 5 bases from J; bases unmatched to any gene: 14. The CDR3 is 18 residues long.

V usage is TRBV5-1 and J usage is TRBJ1-1, with a possible D match to TRBD1 (6 bases). Between the trimmed V and J ends, which lost 2 bases and 4 bases, there was a span of 15 bases. This CDR3 comprises 15 residues. CDR1 is SGHRS and CDR2 is YFSETQ in the germline V gene. The CDR3 nucleotides read TGCGCCAGCAGCTTTCGAAACAGGGAGACCACTGAAGCTTTCTTT. Its protein is CASSFRNRETTEAFF. The complete variable domain, with remaining parts taken from reference TRBV5-1 and TRBJ1-1, reads KAGVTQTPRYLIKTRGQQVTLSCSPISGHRSVSWYQQTPGQGLQFLFEYFSETQRNKGNFPGRFSGRQFSNSRSEMNVSTLELGDSALYLCASSFRNRETTEAFFGQGTRLTVV.

This clone has just one count. The rearrangement uses TRBV9 and TRBJ1-2; D unclear. The ends were cut back, 4 bases at V and 2 bases at J, with 15 bases in the middle. The CDR3 runs 15 residues. Germline V lookup: CDR1 SGDLS, CDR2 YYNGEE. The DNA for the CDR3 is TGTGCCAGCAGCCATTTAGCGGGAACGAACTATGGCTACACCTTC. Its protein product is CASSHLAGTNYGYTF.

V usage is TRBV7-7 and J usage is TRBJ2-2, with D possibly being TRBD2 (6 bases). The germline V and J ends were trimmed by 6 bases and 6 bases, with 17 bases remaining between them. CDR1 and CDR2 from the germline V gene are SSHAT and FNYEAQ (reference sequence). The CDR3 contains 15 residues. The CDR3: CASSPEPSGSGELFF. The CDR3 DNA reads as TGTGCCAGCAGTCCCGAACCCAGCGGGTCCGGGGAGCTGTTTTTT. The whole variable domain, remainder taken from reference TRBV7-7 and TRBJ2-2, is GAGVSQSPRYKVTKRGQDVTLRCDPISSHATLYWYQQALGQGPEFLTYFNYEAQPDKSGLPSDRFSAERPEGSISTLTIQRTEQRDSAMYRCASSPEPSGSGELFFGEGSRLTVL.

V usage is TRBV3-1 (or the pseudogene TRBV3-2) and J usage is TRBJ1-2; D gene unclear. V dropped 4 bases and J dropped 7 bases, with 13 bases sitting between them. This CDR3 comprises 13 residues. Per the germline V gene, CDR1 is LGHDT and CDR2 is YNNKEL (reference sequence). CDR3 nucleotides: TGTGCCAGCAGCCCGGAGGAAGAGCGTGGCTACACCTTC. The encoded protein is CASSPEEERGYTF.

The chain uses TRBV6-6 and TRBJ1-4, with 7 bases that match TRBD1. V trimming: 7 bases; J trimming: 6 bases; junction bases outside the gene matches: 14. The CDR3 runs 16 residues. Germline assignment: CDR1 MNHNY and CDR2 SVGAGI (reference sequence). CDR3 protein: CASTLPTDREDEKLFF. DNA of the CDR3: TGTGCCAGCACCCTCCCCACCGACAGGGAGGATGAAAAACTGTTTTTT.

This clone appeared once. This chain joins TRBV6-5 and TRBJ2-7; 8 bases are shared with TRBD2. The V gene's germline CDR1 is MNHEY and CDR2 SVGAGI. This CDR3 has 14 residues. Trimming removed 5 bases from V and 2 bases from J; junction bases left unmatched: 5. The CDR3 region has the DNA TGTGCCAGCAGTCAGCAAGCGGGAGCCTACGAGCAGTACTTC. It yields the protein CASSQQAGAYEQYF.

This chain uses TRBV11-3 with TRBJ2-1; 7 bases line up with TRBD1. The ends lost 1 base at V and 5 bases at J; junction bases unmatched: 5. This CDR3 contains 15 residues. CDR1 SGHNT and CDR2 YENEEA come from the germline V gene. The CDR3 region is CASSLGDRQNNEQFF. Here the CDR3 DNA reads TGTGCCAGCAGCTTAGGGGACAGACAAAACAATGAGCAGTTCTTC.

The rearrangement joins TRBV28 to TRBJ2-5; TRBD2 is a possible D gene (5 bases). This CDR3 is 14 amino acids long. CDR1 and CDR2 (germline): MDHEN, SYDVKM. The V and J ends lost 7 bases and 4 bases respectively, with 16 bases between them. For the CDR3, the DNA is TGTGCCAGCATGGACCCAGGTGAGGGAGAGACCCAGTACTTC. It yields the protein CASMDPGEGETQYF.

V usage is TRBV19 and J usage is TRBJ2-3; 10 bases are shared with TRBD1. This CDR3 comprises 14 residues. Germline values: CDR1 LNHDA, CDR2 SQIVND (reference sequence). Trimming removed 3 bases from V and 4 bases from J; junction bases left unmatched: 1. CDR3 DNA: TGTGCCAGTAGTATCGGACAGGGGGCAGATACGCAGTATTTT. Translation gives CASSIGQGADTQYF.

V and J are TRBV6-1 and TRBJ2-1; D is uncertain. The CDR3 totals 16 residues. CDR1 MNHNS and CDR2 SASEGT come from the germline V gene. Trimming took 0 bases from V and 4 from J, leaving 13 bases between them. The CDR3 is CASSEAQLTSYNEQFF. CDR3 DNA: TGTGCCAGCAGTGAAGCGCAACTAACATCTTACAATGAGCAGTTCTTC.

This clone was counted once. The DNA for the CDR3 is TGTGCCATTCAAACCGGGACAGGGCCTAGCGAGCAGTACTTC. Translating gives CAIQTGTGPSEQYF. The J gene is TRBJ2-7, the V gene TRBV10-3; 9 bases match TRBD1. J was trimmed by 6 bases and V by 9 bases; bases with no gene match: 12. Germline-derived CDR1 and CDR2 are ENHRY and SYGVKD. The CDR3 covers 14 residues.

The rearrangement links TRBV2 to TRBJ2-1; 10 bases line up with TRBD2. With 3 bases clipped from V and 7 bases from J, the junction kept 6 bases outside the gene matches. CDR3 length: 15 amino acids. Germline CDR1 is SNHLY and CDR2 is FYNNEI. The chain's CDR3 is CASSDLAGVGNEQFF. As DNA, the CDR3 is TGTGCCAGCAGTGATCTAGCGGGAGTTGGGAATGAGCAGTTCTTC.

The V call is TRBV11-2, the J call TRBJ2-1; TRBD2 agrees at 8 bases. After removal of 2 bases from V and 0 bases from J, the junction contained 9 bases not matched to a gene. This CDR3 has 18 amino acids. Germline CDR1 reads SGHAT; CDR2 reads FQNNGV. CDR3 sequence (DNA): TGTGCCAGCAGCTTACCCTCCAGGCGGGAGGTCTCCTACAATGAGCAGTTCTTC. The encoded protein is CASSLPSRREVSYNEQFF.

J is TRBJ2-7 and V is TRBV6-5; 7 bases are a match to TRBD1. Unmatched junction bases numbered 3, after V lost 6 bases and J lost 4 bases. The germline CDR1 and CDR2 sequences are MNHEY and SVGAGI. The CDR3 runs 12 residues. The CDR3 loop is CASRATGYEQYF. Written as DNA, the CDR3 is TGTGCCAGCAGAGCGACAGGGTACGAGCAGTACTTC.

V usage is TRBV28 and J usage is TRBJ2-3; 14 bases agree with TRBD2. Trimming at V came to 7 bases and at J to 1 base, leaving 10 bases not matched to a gene. This CDR3 is 18 amino acids long. CDR1 and CDR2 (germline): MDHEN, SYDVKM. The CDR3 DNA reads TGTGCCAGCAATCCGGGGGGACTAGCGGGAGAGGGCACAGATACGCAGTATTTT. Translated: CASNPGGLAGEGTDTQYF. The full variable domain, completed using reference TRBV28 and TRBJ2-3, is DVKVTQSSRYLVKRTGEKVFLECVQDMDHENMFWYRQDPGLGLRLIYFSYDVKMKEKGDIPEGYSVSREKKERFSLILESASTNQTSMYLCASNPGGLAGEGTDTQYFGPGTRLTVL.